Below, 14 T cell receptor beta chains from the same sample are listed, as sequenced in a study of cytomegalovirus exposure and HLA in healthy donors. Amplification used 60 Vbeta primers and 13 Jbeta primers. TCRdb's table, derived via immunoSEQ multiplex PCR, lists solely in-frame clones and lacks some. The repertoire holds some 170,000 clones, 82% seen once, with over 0.85% in the top ten. Specimen: PBMCs. All receptors derive from a girl aged 2-10 years in good health and CMV-seropositive.

This chain links TRBV7-6 with TRBJ2-1; TRBD2 matches 8 bases. The CDR3 loop spans 15 amino acids. With V trimmed by 3 bases and J by 7 bases, 8 bases remained unmatched. The V gene's germline CDR1 is SGHVS and CDR2 FNYEAQ. CDR3 sequence (DNA): TGTGCCAGCAGCTTTAGCGGGAATGAAGGTAATGAGCAGTTCTTC. It translates to CASSFSGNEGNEQFF. Supplemented by reference TRBV7-6 and TRBJ2-1, the full variable domain reads GAGVSQSPRYKVTKRGQDVALRCDPISGHVSLYWYRQALGQGPEFLTYFNYEAQQDKSGLPNDRFSAERPEGSISTLTIQRTEQRDSAMYRCASSFSGNEGNEQFFGPGTRLTVL.

The chain uses TRBV7-2 and TRBJ2-5, with TRBD2 matching over 9 bases. The CDR3 is 15 amino acids. Germline CDR1 is SGHTA and CDR2 is FQGNSA. Germline trimming cut 1 base from V and 4 bases from J; bases unmatched to any gene: 4. The CDR3 DNA follows: TGTGCCAGCAGCTTAGGGCTAGCGGGAAGAGAGACCCAGTACTTC. It yields the protein CASSLGLAGRETQYF.

The chain couples TRBV5-6 to TRBJ1-1; maybe TRBD1 (6 bases). The CDR3 runs to 14 residues. Looked up from germline, CDR1 is SGHDT and CDR2 is YYEEEE. The ends were cut back, 0 bases at V and 5 bases at J, with 11 bases in the middle. Here the CDR3 reads CASSLAGGRTEAFF. CDR3 sequence (DNA): TGTGCCAGCAGCTTGGCGGGGGGGCGAACTGAAGCTTTCTTT. The complete variable domain, with remaining parts taken from reference TRBV5-6 and TRBJ1-1, reads DAGVTQSPTHLIKTRGQQVTLRCSPKSGHDTVSWYQQALGQGPQFIFQYYEEEERQRGNFPDRFSGHQFPNYSSELNVNALLLGDSALYLCASSLAGGRTEAFFGQGTRLTVV.

In the case of this clone: The junction and the germline gene differ at one end; a read error may be behind it. The J gene is TRBJ2-7, the V gene TRBV7-7; 9 bases map to TRBD1. The CDR3 sequence is 15 residues long. The germline V gene has CDR1 SSHAT and CDR2 FNYEAQ (reference sequence). CDR3 nucleotides: TGTGCTAGCAGCTTGGGAACAGGGGGCTTCTACGAGCAGTACTTC. Translating gives CASSLGTGGFYEQYF.

Concerning this clone: The junction shows a germline mismatch at one end, possibly a read error. The chain has TRBV7-9 and TRBJ1-1; D may be TRBD1 (6 bases). This CDR3 is built from 9 residues. CDR1 is SEHNR, CDR2 FQNEAQ, per germline (reference sequence). The CDR3 sequence is CASSSEGGF. In DNA, the CDR3 is TGTGCCAGCAGCTCAGAAGGGGGCTTT.

In this sample, this clone turned up once. The rearrangement links TRBV27 to TRBJ2-3, with TRBD2 identical over 7 bases. V shed 10 bases and J 3 bases; nucleotides not matched to a gene: 7. The CDR3 is 13 residues long. Per germline, CDR1 MNHEY and CDR2 SMNVEV (reference sequence). The CDR3 coding sequence is TGTGCCACCCAGACTAGCTTTACAGATACGCAGTATTTT. This translates into CATQTSFTDTQYF.

This chain joins TRBV7-8 and TRBJ2-5; D gene uncertain. Trimming cost V 5 bases and J 4 bases, with 14 bases left between them. This CDR3 is 14 amino acids long. Germline V lookup: CDR1 SGHVS, CDR2 FQNEAQ. The CDR3 nucleotides read TGTGCCAGCAGCCGTAGAAGGCAGCGAGAGACCCAGTACTTC. It codes for CASSRRRQRETQYF.

In its sample, this clone was seen a few times. The chain links TRBV4-1 to TRBJ2-5; 12 nucleotides line up with TRBD2. This CDR3 region has 17 residues. Per the germline V gene, CDR1 is MGHRA and CDR2 is YSYEKL. The ends lost 1 base at V and 5 bases at J; junction bases unmatched: 8. CDR3 region: CASSQGTLAGGGETQYF. CDR3 in DNA: TGCGCCAGCAGCCAAGGAACCCTAGCGGGAGGGGGGGAGACCCAGTACTTC.

The rearrangement uses TRBV27 and TRBJ2-1; 13 positions agree with TRBD2. The CDR3 contains 16 residues. Germline CDR1 MNHEY, CDR2 SMNVEV (reference sequence). V lost 6 bases to trimming and J lost 7 bases; unmatched junction nucleotides: 9. For the CDR3, the DNA is TGTGCCAGCAGCCGAAATGGACTAGCGGGAGATAATGAGCAGTTCTTC. Its protein product is CASSRNGLAGDNEQFF.

The rearrangement links TRBV4-2 to TRBJ2-3; no clear D. V dropped 3 bases and J dropped 6 bases, with 7 bases sitting between them. The CDR3 totals 12 residues. Germline V gene data show CDR1 as LGHNA and CDR2 as YNFKEQ. The CDR3 spells CASSQAPDTQYF. In DNA form, the CDR3 reads TGTGCCAGCAGCCAGGCCCCTGATACGCAGTATTTT.

This clone was observed a single time. The chain is built from TRBV29-1 and TRBJ2-7; D remains unclear. Trimming removed 2 bases at V and 0 bases at J, with 8 bases between. The CDR3 spans 13 residues. Looked up from germline, CDR1 is SQVTM and CDR2 is ANQGSEA. CDR3 in amino acids: CSVETADSYEQYF. The CDR3 region has the DNA TGCAGCGTTGAAACCGCAGACTCCTACGAGCAGTACTTC.

J is TRBJ2-1 and V is TRBV10-1; possibly TRBD2 for D (5 bases). The CDR3 has 15 residues. Trimming shortened V by 0 bases and J by 6 bases, and 12 bases separated the two germline ends. Germline V gene sequence: CDR1 WNHNN, CDR2 SYGVQD (reference sequence). The CDR3: CASSESKTIPNEQFF. The DNA of the CDR3 is TGCGCCAGCAGTGAGTCAAAGACTATACCCAATGAGCAGTTCTTC.

This clone has a single count. The CDR3 nucleotides read TGTGCCACCAGCCCCCCAGAGGGCCCCCGGAGAGGCTACACCTTC. Protein: CATSPPEGPRRGYTF. The chain is built from TRBV15 and TRBJ1-2, with D uncertain. Germline V CDR1 and CDR2: LNHNV, YYDKDF (reference sequence). This CDR3 contains 15 residues. Trimming shortened V by 5 bases and J by 8 bases, and 21 bases separated the two germline ends.

This chain uses TRBV18 with TRBJ2-7, with 10 bases matching TRBD2. The V gene's germline CDR1 is KGHSH and CDR2 LQKENI. The CDR3 spans 14 residues. The V gene end was trimmed by 5 bases and the J gene end by 7 bases; junction bases not matched to a gene: 8. For the CDR3, the DNA is TGTGCCAGCTCAGTGTCTAGCGGGAGACTTGAGCAGTACTTC. Amino acid sequence: CASSVSSGRLEQYF.